Listed here is a single TCR beta chain. Sequencing of TCR beta drew on CD8+ and CD4+ T cells from blood. Bulk CD8+ and CD4+ cells came from magnetic negative isolation; CD8+ TEMRA by FACS. This entry is derived from a study of CD8 T cells in Susac syndrome. The CDR3 has 13 residues. Trimming removed 6 bases at V and 4 bases at J, with 12 bases between. After extraction with the RNeasy kit, roughly 0.5 to 1 ug of the RNA was reverse transcribed using random hexamers. An immunoSEQ multiplex PCR amplified TCR beta CDR3 over 54 Vbeta and 13 Jbeta. TCRdb recomputed calls from the immunoSEQ multiplex PCR reads with MiXCR, one row per CDR3 protein. The profile covers about 49,000 distinct CDR3 sequences, with roughly 93% appearing a single time and about 0.54% taken by the ten largest.

Sequenced sample: CD8+ T cells from PBMCs. The receptor comes from a human donor in good health. The rearrangement joins TRBV12-3 or TRBV12-4 to TRBJ1-1; D gene unclear. The CDR3 is CASSPSGFTEAFF. The CDR3 DNA reads as TGTGCCAGCAGCCCCTCGGGTTTCACTGAAGCTTTCTTT.